This T cell receptor beta chain emerged from a study of blood T cells in healthy people across ages. Notes on the study in general: It was held that the diversity estimates obtained from one million T cells were underestimates.

CDR1 and CDR2 (germline): LGHNA, YSLEER. The CDR3 is 13 amino acids. V dropped 0 bases and J dropped 15; count of bases not matched to a gene: 8. Per individual sample, total RNA of at least 5.5 micrograms was extracted. Through a sample-barcoded 5' primer and a J-beta primer mix, a second PCR was run for about 6 to 11 cycles. TCRdb re-called the 5' RACE reads through MiXCR, storing one row per CDR3 protein. The table has about 930,000 distinct CDR3 sequences, almost 30% seen once. This clonotype was picked up many times. What it binds is unknown. This same sample was also taken into another study, of T cells of mothers and their children. This second study says: Every mother produced more than 8 million TCR beta CDR3 reads, whereas every child provided 2.5 million to 3 million. Slightly, though not significantly, more overlap was seen in related than in unrelated mother-child pairs.

The receptor was derived from a woman between 35 and 50 years old in good health. The V and J genes are TRBV4-3 and TRBJ2-4, with 7 bases that match TRBD1. Source material: blood. Written as DNA, the CDR3 is TGCGCCAGCAGCCAAGAGCGCGGACAGGCCGCGTACTTC. Encoded protein: CASSQERGQAAYF.